This is a list of T cell receptor beta chains from one sample in a study of identical twins. TCRdb used MiXCR to reprocess the 5' RACE reads, holding one entry per CDR3 protein. The sample lists about 530,000 distinct CDR3 sequences, approximately 14% occurring once. This same sample was also part of a study on yellow fever vaccine responses in identical twins.

The sequenced sample was CD4+ T cells sorted from blood. Receptor source: a woman in her late teens or twenties in good health. The CDR3 runs from the conserved cysteine through the conserved F or W. The D gene is left open where the match is weak. Only some rows state a clone size, as once, few, many or a class for expanded clones.

J gene	CDR3 length	D gene	V gene	clone size	CDR3 DNA	CDR3 protein
TRBJ1-5	14	NA	TRBV6-1	few	TGTGCCAGCAGCAGCCGACAGATACATCAGCCCCAGCATTTT	CASSSRQIHQPQHF
TRBJ2-7	13	TRBD2	TRBV6-1	few	TGTGCCAGCAGTCGGGACTACTTATACGAGCAGTACTTC	CASSRDYLYEQYF
TRBJ2-1	16	NA	TRBV7-2	few	TGTGCCAGCAGCTTAGTGGGCGGGTTGACCTACAATGAGCAGTTCTTC	CASSLVGGLTYNEQFF
TRBJ2-7	14	NA	TRBV7-2	few	TGTGCCAGCAGCTTAAACCCCACAGGGCACGAGCAGTACTTC	CASSLNPTGHEQYF
TRBJ1-4	15	NA	TRBV10-3	NA	TGTGCCATCAGTGACTCGGGCGGACCTAATGAAAAACTGTTTTTT	CAISDSGGPNEKLFF
TRBJ2-7	14	NA	TRBV5-1	NA	TGCGCCAGCAGCTTGGAAGGCATGACCTACGAGCAGTACTTC	CASSLEGMTYEQYF
TRBJ2-7	17	TRBD2	TRBV12-3/TRBV12-4	few	TGTGCCAGCAGTCTCGCCCCTTTGTCGGGAGGGCCTTACGAGCAGTACTTC	CASSLAPLSGGPYEQYF
TRBJ1-1	15	TRBD1	TRBV4-1	NA	TGCGCCAGCAGTCTACTAACGGGACAGTACACTGAAGCTTTCTTT	CASSLLTGQYTEAFF
TRBJ2-1	17	NA	TRBV10-3	NA	TGTGCCATCAGTGAGTCGGCCCTTTTTACTAGAGATAATGAGCAGTTCTTC	CAISESALFTRDNEQFF
TRBJ2-1	14	NA	TRBV7-2	NA	TGTGCCAGCAGCTTAGCCCTAGCCAACAATGAGCAGTTCTTC	CASSLALANNEQFF
TRBJ2-2	17	TRBD2	TRBV12-3/TRBV12-4	few	TGTGCCAGCAGTTTAGCGCCACTAGCGGATTACACCGGGGAGCTGTTTTTT	CASSLAPLADYTGELFF
TRBJ2-7	15	TRBD2	TRBV20-1	few	TGCAGTGCGACGGGGGTAGCGGGCCACTCCTACGAGCAGTACTTC	CSATGVAGHSYEQYF
TRBJ1-6	14	NA	TRBV28	NA	TGTGCCAGCCGGAGGACAGTGGGTAATTCACCCCTCCACTTT	CASRRTVGNSPLHF
TRBJ2-1	17	NA	TRBV4-1	NA	TGCGCCAGCAGCCAAGATAAAATTCCAGGGCCCTACAATGAGCAGTTCTTC	CASSQDKIPGPYNEQFF
TRBJ2-3	23	TRBD2	TRBV4-2	many	TGTGCCAGCAGCCCTGGGACTAGCGCGGTTGGCTTCGTTTCGAGGCGATCGGCAGATACGCAGTATTTT	CASSPGTSAVGFVSRRSADTQYF
TRBJ2-5	13	TRBD1	TRBV11-2	NA	TGTGCCAGCAGCCTAGGGACAGCACAGACCCAGTACTTC	CASSLGTAQTQYF
TRBJ2-2	12	NA	TRBV12-3/TRBV12-4	few	TGTGCCAGCACCCTTACTACCGGGGAGCTGTTTTTT	CASTLTTGELFF
TRBJ2-3	17	NA	TRBV24-1	few	TGTGCCACCAGTGATAAAACACGATCCCTGAGCACAGATACGCAGTATTTT	CATSDKTRSLSTDTQYF
TRBJ2-7	17	TRBD1	TRBV5-1	NA	TGCGCCAGCAGCTTGGGCCGAGGGGGCGAGAGCTCCTACGAGCAGTACTTC	CASSLGRGGESSYEQYF
TRBJ2-3	15	NA	TRBV9	NA	TGTGCCAGCAGCTTACAGGGTAACCTCCCGGATACGCAGTATTTT	CASSLQGNLPDTQYF
TRBJ2-1	15	NA	TRBV21-1	NA	TGTGCCAGCAGCAAAGAATCTAGCGGGAAGCAGGAGCAGTTCTTC	CASSKESSGKQEQFF
TRBJ2-7	13	NA	TRBV12-3/TRBV12-4	NA	TGTGCCAGCAGGAACTCCATGGGGGTACAGCAGTACTTC	CASRNSMGVQQYF
TRBJ2-1	16	NA	TRBV9	few	TGTGCCAGCAGCGTCGCCAATAGCGGAGTCTACAATGAGCAGTTCTTC	CASSVANSGVYNEQFF
TRBJ2-7	15	NA	TRBV7-9	NA	TGTGCCAGCAGCCTAGGTTCACAGGGAACCTACGAGCAGTACTTC	CASSLGSQGTYEQYF
TRBJ2-1	18	NA	TRBV6-1	many	TGTGCCAGCAGTGACCTCAGACATCACTCCCTTTTATATGTCGAGCAGTTCTTC	CASSDLRHHSLLYVEQFF
TRBJ2-1	13	NA	TRBV2	few	TGTGCCAGCAGTGAAGGGATCGACAATGAGCAGTTCTTC	CASSEGIDNEQFF
TRBJ1-1	14	TRBD1	TRBV3-1	NA	TGTGCCAGCAGAGGGGGCGTCATGAACACTGAAGCTTTCTTT	CASRGGVMNTEAFF
TRBJ2-6	15	NA	TRBV29-1	NA	TGCAGCGTTGAAGGGGCTGGCTCTGGGGCCAACGTCCTGACTTTC	CSVEGAGSGANVLTF
TRBJ2-1	12	NA	TRBV10-3	few	TGTGCCATCAGTCCCGCGGACAATGAGCAGTTCTTC	CAISPADNEQFF
TRBJ1-1	14	NA	TRBV11-2	NA	TGTGCCAGCAGCCCCGTGAGGGCGATCACTGAAGCTTTCTTT	CASSPVRAITEAFF
TRBJ2-1	15	NA	TRBV21-1	few	NA	CASSKVGQGSDEQFF
TRBJ2-1	13	NA	TRBV20-1	many	TGCAGTGCTAGACCCCTTTCCTACAATGAGCAGTTCTTC	CSARPLSYNEQFF
TRBJ2-1	14	NA	TRBV5-5	NA	TGTGCCAGCAGCCGCCCCCCCGGGTACAATGAGCAGTTCTTC	CASSRPPGYNEQFF
TRBJ2-7	16	TRBD2	TRBV15	NA	TGTGCCACCAGCGTCGAAACCTTAGCGGGCAAGGCCGAGCAGTACTTC	CATSVETLAGKAEQYF
TRBJ1-1	16	TRBD1	TRBV7-6	NA	TGTGCCAGCAGCTTAGGGTTCTTTGGGGGACAGTCTGAAGCTTTCTTT	CASSLGFFGGQSEAFF
TRBJ1-4	13	NA	TRBV10-3	few	TGTGCCATCACCCCGGCCAAGAATGAAAAACTGTTTTTT	CAITPAKNEKLFF
TRBJ1-5	15	NA	TRBV5-1	many	TGCGCCAGCAGCTTAGGGACCGGGGGCAATCAGCCCCAGCATTTT	CASSLGTGGNQPQHF
TRBJ2-3	15	TRBD2	TRBV2	once	TGTGCCAGCACCGCGCGCAGCGGGAGAACAGATACGCAGTATTTT	CASTARSGRTDTQYF
TRBJ1-2	14	TRBD1	TRBV19	NA	TGTGCCAGTAACAATAAGCAGGGGGCCGATGGCTACACCTTC	CASNNKQGADGYTF
TRBJ2-3	15	TRBD2	TRBV20-1	few	TGCAGTGCGACGGGGACTAGCGGTAGCACAGATACGCAGTATTTT	CSATGTSGSTDTQYF
TRBJ1-2	14	NA	TRBV12-3/TRBV12-4	many	TGTGCCAGCACCCAAAACGGGAGGTTATATGGCTACACCTTC	CASTQNGRLYGYTF
TRBJ1-2	15	NA	TRBV7-9	NA	TGTGCCAGCAGCTTAGGTCTGCAGGGGTACTATGGCTACACCTTC	CASSLGLQGYYGYTF
TRBJ2-1	18	TRBD2	TRBV5-1	few	TGCGCCAGCAGCCCCCTTAGCGGGAGGCCTAATTTGTACAATGAGCAGTTCTTC	CASSPLSGRPNLYNEQFF
TRBJ1-6	14	NA	TRBV5-1	few	TGCGCCAGCACCCCGGGGGAATATAATTCACCCCTCCACTTT	CASTPGEYNSPLHF
TRBJ1-4	16	TRBD1	TRBV20-1	few	TGCAGTGCCGGACAGGGGGTGGCCGCAACTAATGAAAAACTGTTTTTT	CSAGQGVAATNEKLFF
TRBJ2-3	15	TRBD2	TRBV29-1	NA	TGCAGCGTTGATGAGGGTAGCGGGAGTGTCGGTACGCAGTATTTT	CSVDEGSGSVGTQYF
TRBJ2-5	15	NA	TRBV12-5	few	TGTGCTAGTGGTTTACGGGGCTCCCTGGGAGAGACCCAGTACTTC	CASGLRGSLGETQYF
TRBJ2-3	12	NA	TRBV28	NA	TGTGCCACCGTCGGGTGGGGGGATACGCAGTATTTT	CATVGWGDTQYF
TRBJ2-7	16	TRBD2	TRBV10-3	NA	TGTGCCATCAGTGGGGGAGCGGGAGGGCCTACCTACGAGCAGTACTTC	CAISGGAGGPTYEQYF
TRBJ2-2	14	NA	TRBV24-1	NA	TGTGCCACCAGTGATAGCGTGAACACCGGGGAGCTGTTTTTT	CATSDSVNTGELFF
TRBJ2-2	16	NA	TRBV10-3	NA	TGTGCCATCAGTGAGCGCGACGGGAGTCACACCGGGGAGCTGTTTTTT	CAISERDGSHTGELFF
TRBJ2-3	12	NA	TRBV12-3/TRBV12-4	many	TGTGCCAGCAGACCCGGGACAGATACGCAGTATTTT	CASRPGTDTQYF
TRBJ1-2	16	NA	TRBV20-1	few	TGCAGTGCTCGGAGGGGGGTGTGGGGAGCTAACTATGGCTACACCTTC	CSARRGVWGANYGYTF
TRBJ1-2	12	NA	TRBV12-3/TRBV12-4	NA	TGTGCCAGCAGTTTAACAGGGTATGACTACACCTTC	CASSLTGYDYTF
TRBJ2-7	16	NA	TRBV6-4	NA	TGTGCCAGCAGAGAACGGGAGTTGCGCAGACTCCACGAGCAGTACTTC	CASRERELRRLHEQYF
TRBJ2-7	18	TRBD2	TRBV2	few	TGTGCCAGCAGTCCTCGACTAGCGGGAGTCTCAAGCTCCTACGAGCAGTACTTC	CASSPRLAGVSSSYEQYF
TRBJ2-3	12	NA	TRBV29-1	NA	TGCAGCGTTGACGGTTTCCCAGATACGCAGTATTTT	CSVDGFPDTQYF
TRBJ2-7	15	TRBD2	TRBV12-3/TRBV12-4	few	TGTGCCAGCAGGTCCACTAGCGGGAGTAATTACGAGCAGTACTTC	CASRSTSGSNYEQYF
TRBJ2-3	16	TRBD2	TRBV7-2	few	TGTGCCAGCAGCTTACAAGCTAGCGGGAACACAGATACGCAGTATTTT	CASSLQASGNTDTQYF
TRBJ2-7	15	NA	TRBV28	few	TGTGCCAGCAGTTTAGGGGTGTCGGGGGTGTACGAGCAGTACTTC	CASSLGVSGVYEQYF